This T cell receptor beta chain was sequenced in a study of cytomegalovirus exposure and HLA in healthy donors. The CDR3 runs 15 residues. CDR1 and CDR2 (germline): MNHEY, SVGAGI. Deletions cut 6 bases from V and 0 bases from J, with 11 bases between. Primers for the PCR totalled 60 Vbeta and 13 Jbeta. Profiled with immunoSEQ multiplex PCR; TCRdb holds only in-frame clones, not every one. In the table there are under 200,000 clones, around 80% of which are singletons. The chain links TRBV6-5 to TRBJ1-4, with D possibly being TRBD1 (5 bases). The sample consisted of PBMCs. This sequence originates from a man aged 35-49 years in good health and CMV-seronegative. As DNA, the CDR3 is TGTGCCAGCAGGGGACTCGTCACAACTAATGAAAAACTGTTTTTT. Translating gives CASRGLVTTNEKLFF.